This paragraph reports one T cell receptor (beta chain). As handled by the study authors: Reference gene primer amplification gave nucleated cell count estimates. Here immunoSEQ multiplex PCR was the method, and the copy in TCRdb shows in-frame clones only, minus some. That table furnishes V, J and clone size, whereas the DNA furnished D and trimming. Among around 240,000 clones listed, 70% to 85% were seen once. These data originate in a study of blood T cell repertoires in COVID-19. Per germline, CDR1 SGDLS and CDR2 YYNGEE. The CDR3 runs to 14 residues. V was shortened by 2 bases and J by 2 bases, with 11 bases between the two germline ends.

The sequencing input was peripheral blood. J is TRBJ2-7 and V is TRBV9, with D possibly matching TRBD2 (5 bases). The TCR originated in a woman aged 80 or over with acute or convalescent COVID-19. CDR3 amino acids: CASSVLAEAYEQYF. The CDR3, as DNA: TGTGCCAGCAGCGTTCTAGCTGAAGCCTACGAGCAGTACTTC.